The 4 T cell receptor beta chains reported below all come from one sample, sequenced in a study of human T cells and chemical hapten exposure. TCRdb reprocessed the RACE reads with MiXCR, giving one entry per CDR3 protein. This table has around 180,000 distinct CDR3 sequences, roughly 30% appearing once. Time point noted: pre-sensitization, week 0. Treatment in this sample: therapeutic diphenylcyclopropenone sensitization with weekly scalp DPC. The source was whole blood, collected in connection with sensitization to the hapten diphenylcyclopropenone (DPC). The receptors originated from a woman younger than 45 with alopecia areata. Some clones in this sample may be carry-over from other donors' samples.

The chain uses TRBV10-2 and TRBJ1-4; D remains unclear. Trimming stripped 10 bases from V and 8 bases from J, with 23 bases between. Germline lookup yields CDR1 WSHSY and CDR2 SAAADI. The CDR3 covers 15 residues. CDR3 loop: CATQDGGSLWEKLFF. The CDR3 coding sequence is TGCGCCACCCAAGACGGAGGGAGTCTGTGGGAAAAACTGTTTTTT.

The table lists this clonotype with a few counts. The chain is built from TRBV5-1 and TRBJ2-5; 8 bases line up with TRBD1. Germline CDR1 reads SGHRS; CDR2 reads YFSETQ. V lost 0 bases to trimming and J lost 1 base; unmatched junction nucleotides: 5. This CDR3 has 16 amino acids. The CDR3 coding sequence is TGCGCCAGCAGCTTGGGGGACAGGTCCCTCCAAGAGACCCAGTACTTC. Translated, it gives CASSLGDRSLQETQYF.

This sequence joins TRBV29-1 and TRBJ1-1; TRBD1 agrees at 9 bases. Germline trimming cut 7 bases from V and 7 bases from J; bases unmatched to any gene: 10. The CDR3 covers 13 residues. Looked up from germline, CDR1 is SQVTM and CDR2 is ANQGSEA. The CDR3 protein is CSAEGTGIFEAFF. The CDR3 nucleotides read TGCAGCGCAGAGGGGACAGGGATATTTGAAGCTTTCTTT.

The chain joins TRBV4-1 to TRBJ1-6, with D tentatively TRBD1 (5 bases). Germline lookup yields CDR1 MGHRA and CDR2 YSYEKL. The CDR3 length is 15 residues. Trimming removed 1 base from V and 5 bases from J, with 9 bases in between. The CDR3 DNA sequence: TGCGCCAGCAGCCAAGCGCAGGGCCATAATTCACCCCTCCACTTT. Protein sequence: CASSQAQGHNSPLHF.